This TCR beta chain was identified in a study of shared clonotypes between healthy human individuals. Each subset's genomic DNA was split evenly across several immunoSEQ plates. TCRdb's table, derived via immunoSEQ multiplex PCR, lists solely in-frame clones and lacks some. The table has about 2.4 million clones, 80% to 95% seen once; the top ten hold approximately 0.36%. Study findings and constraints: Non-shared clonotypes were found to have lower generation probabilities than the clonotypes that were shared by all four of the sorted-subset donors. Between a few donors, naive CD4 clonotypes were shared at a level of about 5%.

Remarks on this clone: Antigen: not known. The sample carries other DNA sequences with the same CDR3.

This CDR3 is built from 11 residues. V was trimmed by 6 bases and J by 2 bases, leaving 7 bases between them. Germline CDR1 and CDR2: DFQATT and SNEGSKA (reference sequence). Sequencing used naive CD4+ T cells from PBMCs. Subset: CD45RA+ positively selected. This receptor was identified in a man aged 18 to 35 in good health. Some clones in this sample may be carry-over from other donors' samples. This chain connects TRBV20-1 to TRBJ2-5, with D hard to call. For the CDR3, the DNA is TGCAGTGCCAGACCACAAGAGACCCAGTACTTC. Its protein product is CSARPQETQYF.